This is a list of T cell receptor beta chains from one sample in a study of blood T cell repertoires in COVID-19. The method was immunoSEQ multiplex PCR; TCRdb's version includes in-frame clones alone and lacks a portion of them. Of under 200,000 clones in the sample, around four fifths are singletons; the top ten hold 4.4%. The material sequenced was PBMCs or T cells enriched from blood (not recorded which). All receptors derive from a woman aged 50 to 60 who had recovered from COVID-19. CDR3s include the opening cysteine and the closing phenylalanine or tryptophan. Fields, in order: D gene, V gene, clone size, J gene, CDR3 DNA, CDR3 protein. D genes are given only for firm matches. Not all rows give a size; the values are once, few, many and, for expanded clones, a class.

.	TRBV2	.	TRBJ1-2	TGTGCCAGCAGCCCCGGGGGCTATGGCTACACCTTC	CASSPGGYGYTF
.	TRBV7-9	.	TRBJ2-4	TGTGCCAGCAGCCCGCGCTGGGGGGGGCAAAACATTCAGTACTTC	CASSPRWGGQNIQYF
TRBD1	TRBV5-1	.	TRBJ1-1	TGCGCCAGCACCTCAGGGGGGACGAACACTGAAGCTTTCTTT	CASTSGGTNTEAFF
TRBD1	TRBV6-5	.	TRBJ1-2	TGTGCCAGCAGTTCCCTCCGGGACAGGGTTGGTCGGGGCTACACCTTC	CASSSLRDRVGRGYTF
TRBD1	TRBV24-1	.	TRBJ1-5	TGTGCCACCAGTGATTTACTCCGGGACAGGGGAAAACAGCCCCAGCATTTT	CATSDLLRDRGKQPQHF
TRBD2	TRBV5-4	.	TRBJ2-5	TGTGCCAGCAGCTTGGCAGGACTAGCGGATCTAGAGACCCAGTACTTC	CASSLAGLADLETQYF
.	TRBV20-1	.	TRBJ1-3	TGCAGTGCTAGTCTGGCCAGTGGAAACACCATATATTTT	CSASLASGNTIYF
TRBD2	TRBV11-2	.	TRBJ2-5	TGTGCCAGCAGCTCATTACTAGCGAACCAAGAGACCCAGTACTTC	CASSSLLANQETQYF
.	TRBV11-3	once	TRBJ2-1	TGTGCCAGCAGCTTTGGGGTAGGCGGGGACTACAATGAGCAGTTCTTC	CASSFGVGGDYNEQFF
.	TRBV5-1	once	TRBJ1-1	TGCGCCAGCAGCTTGGAACTTTCCGGGGGCACTGAAGCTTTCTTT	CASSLELSGGTEAFF
.	TRBV29-1	.	TRBJ1-1	TGCAGCGGCATGCGGGGAGTGAACACTGAAGCTTTCTTT	CSGMRGVNTEAFF
TRBD1	TRBV30	.	TRBJ1-2	TGTGCCTGGAGTGGGACAGGGGGCGGCTACACCTTC	CAWSGTGGGYTF
.	TRBV3-1/TRBV3-2	.	TRBJ1-2	TGTGCCAGCAGATTAAATAAAGGGCCCTGGGAGGGCTACACCTTC	CASRLNKGPWEGYTF
TRBD2	TRBV5-1	.	TRBJ2-1	TGCGCCAGCAGCTACTTAGCGGGGGGGCCGTATGATGAGCAGTTCTTC	CASSYLAGGPYDEQFF
.	TRBV6-5	.	TRBJ1-1	TGTGCCAGCACCCCCCCTCTCGGAGGGGCTGAAGCTTTCTTT	CASTPPLGGAEAFF
TRBD1	TRBV2	many	TRBJ1-4	TGTGCCAGCAGGGCCGGGACAGGGGGCGAAAAACTGTTTTTT	CASRAGTGGEKLFF
TRBD1	TRBV5-1	.	TRBJ1-1	TGCGCCAGCAGCGTGACAGGGAGTGGGGAAGCTTTCTTT	CASSVTGSGEAFF
.	TRBV7-2	few	TRBJ1-2	TGTGCCAGCAGCCCTAACCCGGGGGACCTTTATGGCTACACCTTC	CASSPNPGDLYGYTF
.	TRBV5-6	.	TRBJ2-1	TGTGCCAGCAGCTTGTGGGGAGTAAGCGACAATGAGCAGTTCTTC	CASSLWGVSDNEQFF
.	TRBV25-1	few	TRBJ1-5	TGTGCCAGCAGCCAGGGACTTGGGGCCCAGCATTTT	CASSQGLGAQHF
TRBD1	TRBV3-1/TRBV3-2	few	TRBJ1-4	TGTGCCAGCCCGAAACAGGGGGAAAGGGCTAATGAAAAACTGTTTTTT	CASPKQGERANEKLFF
TRBD1	TRBV2	.	TRBJ1-1	TGTGCCAGCAGTGACATCGGACAGGGGGCTGGGGTCGCTGAAGCTTTCTTT	CASSDIGQGAGVAEAFF
TRBD2	TRBV7-3	.	TRBJ2-3	TGTGCCAGCAGCTTAAAAGGGAGGAGCGGGGGGCCTAGCACAGATACGCAGTATTTT	CASSLKGRSGGPSTDTQYF
.	TRBV21-1	.	TRBJ2-6	TGTGCCAGCAGCAGCCTAGCGGAGGGAGGTTGGTCTGGGGCCAACGTCCTGACTTTC	CASSSLAEGGWSGANVLTF
.	TRBV25-1	.	TRBJ2-5	TGTGCCAGCAGTGAACTTAAGAGACTAGACGAAGAGACCCAGTACTTC	CASSELKRLDEETQYF
.	TRBV7-2	.	TRBJ2-5	TGTGCCATACCGACCGGGCTAGCCCAGCACGGAGAGACCCAGTACTTC	CAIPTGLAQHGETQYF
.	TRBV28	.	TRBJ1-2	TGTGCCAGCAGTCCGCCGACAGCTAACTATGGCTACACCTTC	CASSPPTANYGYTF
.	TRBV6-5	many	TRBJ1-1	TGTGCCGTGGGGGGTAGCAGTAACATGAACACTGAAGCTTTCTTT	CAVGGSSNMNTEAFF
.	TRBV6-1	.	TRBJ2-2	TGTGCCAGCAGTGAACCAAACACCGGGGAGCTGTTTTTT	CASSEPNTGELFF
.	TRBV27	.	TRBJ1-1	TGTGCCAGCGGGCGTGGGGGGGACACTGAAGCTTTCTTT	CASGRGGDTEAFF
.	TRBV2	.	TRBJ2-3	TGTGCCAGCAGTGAAGCGCCACAGGGATCGGATACGCAGTATTTT	CASSEAPQGSDTQYF
TRBD1	TRBV5-1	few	TRBJ1-2	TGCGCCAGCAGCTCGGGGACAGGGAACTATGGCTACACCTTC	CASSSGTGNYGYTF
.	TRBV11-2	.	TRBJ2-2	TGTGCCAGCAGCCAGCGGGACACAACCACCGGGGAGCTGTTTTTT	CASSQRDTTTGELFF
.	TRBV6-5	.	TRBJ1-5	TGTGCCTCCCGAGGGGGATTAGGGCAGCCCCAGCATTTT	CASRGGLGQPQHF
.	TRBV5-6	few	TRBJ1-2	TGTGCCAGCAGCTTGGCCGGGTTTCCCTATGGCTACACCTTC	CASSLAGFPYGYTF
TRBD1	TRBV27	.	TRBJ2-4	TGTGCCAGCAGCTCCTTCCAGGGGGACGGATCCAAAAACATTCAGTACTTC	CASSSFQGDGSKNIQYF
TRBD2	TRBV5-8	.	TRBJ2-3	TGTGCCAGCAGCTTCGGGACTAGTCTTTTGTCTGGCACAGATACGCAGTATTTT	CASSFGTSLLSGTDTQYF
.	TRBV6-1	.	TRBJ1-1	TGTGCCAGCAGTGACAGGGGATGGGCTGAAGCTTTCTTT	CASSDRGWAEAFF
.	TRBV7-3	.	TRBJ1-1	TGTGCCAGCAGCAGGGGAATGAACACTGAAGCTTTCTTT	CASSRGMNTEAFF
TRBD2	TRBV28	few	TRBJ2-4	TGTGCCAGCAGTTTAGCGGGGGGGCTAGCCAAAAACATTCAGTACTTC	CASSLAGGLAKNIQYF
.	TRBV7-2	.	TRBJ2-3	TGTGCCAGCAGCCCCCGGGTAGGTGCAGATACGCAGTATTTT	CASSPRVGADTQYF
.	TRBV19	once	TRBJ1-1	TGTGCCAGCTTACGACCAGGGTCAGGGAGGCACACTGAAGCTTTCTTT	CASLRPGSGRHTEAFF
.	TRBV2	.	TRBJ1-6	TGTGCCAGCAGGGACCGTAGTCAGGGGAATTCACCCCTCCACTTT	CASRDRSQGNSPLHF
TRBD2	TRBV5-1	few	TRBJ2-2	TGCGCCAGCAAGTTAGCGGGAGGGCCTACCGGGGAGCTGTTTTTT	CASKLAGGPTGELFF